A selection of T cell receptor beta chains follows, all from one sample in a study of human T cells and chemical hapten exposure. TCRdb re-derived calls from the RACE reads in MiXCR, one entry per CDR3 protein. The top ten hold more than 7% of the sample, which has some 350,000 distinct CDR3 sequences, 6% to 8.5% seen once. The source material was whole blood, sampled in connection with sensitization to the hapten diphenylcyclopropenone (DPC). These receptors all stem from a woman under 30 with alopecia areata. Some clones in this sample may be carry-over from other donors' samples. CDR3s include the opening cysteine and the closing phenylalanine or tryptophan. The D gene is left open where the match is weak. Clone size appears in some rows only: once, few, many, or a class for an expanded clone.

d_gene: .; v_gene: TRBV2; abundance: few; j_gene: TRBJ1-1; CDR3aa: CASGDRARGEAFF; CDR3nt: TGTGCCAGCGGAGACCGGGCTCGGGGTGAAGCTTTCTTT
d_gene: .; v_gene: TRBV7-8; abundance: .; j_gene: TRBJ2-6; CDR3aa: CASSRRLKGSGANVLTF; CDR3nt: TGTGCCAGCAGCCGTAGACTTAAAGGCTCTGGGGCCAACGTCCTGACTTTC
d_gene: .; v_gene: TRBV4-2; abundance: few; j_gene: TRBJ1-1; CDR3aa: CASSQDQNLNTEAFF; CDR3nt: TGTGCCAGCAGCCAAGATCAAAACTTGAACACTGAAGCTTTCTTT
d_gene: TRBD1; v_gene: TRBV7-6; abundance: many; j_gene: TRBJ1-1; CDR3aa: CASSPRGGVTEAFF; CDR3nt: TGTGCCAGCAGCCCCAGGGGGGGGGTGACTGAAGCTTTCTTT
d_gene: TRBD2; v_gene: TRBV4-3; abundance: few; j_gene: TRBJ2-7; CDR3aa: CASSPSAGALYEQYF; CDR3nt: TGCGCCAGCAGCCCCTCAGCGGGGGCGCTATACGAGCAGTACTTC
d_gene: TRBD2; v_gene: TRBV3-1; abundance: few; j_gene: TRBJ2-7; CDR3aa: CASGTSGGTIYEQYF; CDR3nt: TGTGCCAGCGGGACTAGCGGGGGGACGATCTACGAGCAGTACTTC
d_gene: .; v_gene: TRBV5-1; abundance: few; j_gene: TRBJ2-7; CDR3aa: CASSLVQDEQYF; CDR3nt: TGCGCCAGCAGCTTGGTTCAGGACGAGCAGTACTTC
d_gene: .; v_gene: TRBV5-1; abundance: many; j_gene: TRBJ1-1; CDR3aa: CASSLEAKGVQEAFF; CDR3nt: TGCGCCAGCAGCTTGGAGGCCAAGGGGGTACAAGAAGCTTTCTTT
d_gene: .; v_gene: TRBV3-1; abundance: many; j_gene: TRBJ1-6; CDR3aa: CASSQDRQLGPLHF; CDR3nt: TGTGCCAGCAGCCAAGATCGACAGCTAGGACCCCTCCACTTT
d_gene: TRBD1; v_gene: TRBV6-5; abundance: .; j_gene: TRBJ1-4; CDR3aa: CASRTGSTNEKLFF; CDR3nt: TGTGCCAGCAGGACAGGGTCAACTAATGAAAAACTGTTTTTT
d_gene: TRBD1; v_gene: TRBV6-5; abundance: many; j_gene: TRBJ2-1; CDR3aa: CASSAGTGRFF; CDR3nt: TGTGCCAGCAGTGCCGGGACAGGTCGGTTCTTC
d_gene: TRBD1; v_gene: TRBV4-3; abundance: .; j_gene: TRBJ2-7; CDR3aa: CASSQDRLGTGAYEQYF; CDR3nt: TGCGCCAGCAGCCAAGACCGCCTCGGGACAGGGGCCTACGAGCAGTACTTC
d_gene: .; v_gene: TRBV6-5; abundance: .; j_gene: TRBJ1-1; CDR3aa: CASSLEPTTEAFF; CDR3nt: TGTGCCAGCAGTCTCGAGCCCACCACTGAAGCTTTCTTT
d_gene: TRBD1; v_gene: TRBV7-9; abundance: many; j_gene: TRBJ2-2; CDR3aa: CASSTKDRVAGELFF; CDR3nt: TGTGCCAGCAGCACTAAGGACAGGGTCGCCGGGGAGCTGTTTTTT
d_gene: .; v_gene: TRBV27; abundance: few; j_gene: TRBJ1-5; CDR3aa: CASRTNGAGKFNQPQHF; CDR3nt: TGTGCCAGCAGAACGAATGGGGCAGGGAAGTTTAATCAGCCCCAGCATTTT
d_gene: .; v_gene: TRBV6-2/TRBV6-3; abundance: .; j_gene: TRBJ1-5; CDR3aa: CASKDGGYSNQPQHF; CDR3nt: TGTGCCAGCAAAGACGGGGGGTATAGCAATCAGCCCCAGCATTTT
d_gene: .; v_gene: TRBV27; abundance: few; j_gene: TRBJ2-3; CDR3aa: CASSPLAAADTQYF; CDR3nt: TGTGCCAGCAGTCCCCTTGCGGCGGCGGATACGCAGTATTTT
d_gene: .; v_gene: TRBV18; abundance: many; j_gene: TRBJ1-2; CDR3aa: CASSPGEVASYEYGYTF; CDR3nt: TGTGCCAGCTCACCAGGGGAGGTGGCATCATACGAGTATGGCTACACCTTC
d_gene: .; v_gene: TRBV15; abundance: many; j_gene: TRBJ2-1; CDR3aa: CATSYSSYNEQFF; CDR3nt: TGTGCCACCAGCTATAGCTCCTACAATGAGCAGTTCTTC
d_gene: .; v_gene: TRBV7-2; abundance: .; j_gene: TRBJ2-1; CDR3aa: CASSPQRGEQFF; CDR3nt: TGTGCCAGCAGCCCGCAGAGGGGGGAGCAGTTCTTC
d_gene: .; v_gene: TRBV6-5; abundance: .; j_gene: TRBJ1-6; CDR3aa: CASSFSASTGGSPLHF; CDR3nt: TGTGCCAGCAGTTTCTCAGCATCCACGGGTGGTTCACCCCTCCACTTT
d_gene: TRBD2; v_gene: TRBV18; abundance: many; j_gene: TRBJ2-1; CDR3aa: CASSPRTSGVNEQFF; CDR3nt: TGTGCCAGCTCACCCAGGACTAGCGGGGTTAATGAGCAGTTCTTC
d_gene: TRBD1; v_gene: TRBV6-1; abundance: few; j_gene: TRBJ2-2; CDR3aa: CASSEALVGGANTGELFF; CDR3nt: TGTGCCAGCAGTGAAGCACTGGTAGGGGGCGCAAACACCGGGGAGCTGTTTTTT
d_gene: TRBD1; v_gene: TRBV10-3; abundance: many; j_gene: TRBJ2-3; CDR3aa: CAITGTGPRDTQYF; CDR3nt: TGTGCCATCACCGGGACAGGACCAAGAGATACGCAGTATTTT
d_gene: .; v_gene: TRBV7-9; abundance: .; j_gene: TRBJ2-7; CDR3aa: CASSAVEGFEQYF; CDR3nt: TGTGCCAGCAGCGCCGTGGAAGGGTTCGAGCAGTACTTC
d_gene: .; v_gene: TRBV2; abundance: .; j_gene: TRBJ2-3; CDR3aa: CASSEDRNTQYF; CDR3nt: TGTGCCAGCAGTGAAGACAGGAATACGCAGTATTTT
d_gene: .; v_gene: TRBV29-1; abundance: few; j_gene: TRBJ2-7; CDR3aa: CSVGGRGTEQYF; CDR3nt: TGCAGCGTAGGGGGGCGCGGGACCGAGCAGTACTTC
d_gene: TRBD1; v_gene: TRBV7-2; abundance: few; j_gene: TRBJ2-7; CDR3aa: CASSFQGVSYEQYF; CDR3nt: TGTGCCAGCAGCTTCCAGGGGGTCTCCTACGAGCAGTACTTC
d_gene: .; v_gene: TRBV6-2/TRBV6-3; abundance: few; j_gene: TRBJ2-5; CDR3aa: CASSYRLGVTQYF; CDR3nt: TGTGCCAGCAGTTATAGACTCGGGGTGACCCAGTACTTC
d_gene: .; v_gene: TRBV4-3; abundance: many; j_gene: TRBJ2-7; CDR3aa: CASSQDHGAIYEQYF; CDR3nt: TGCGCCAGCAGCCAAGATCATGGGGCCATCTACGAGCAGTACTTC
d_gene: .; v_gene: TRBV2; abundance: .; j_gene: TRBJ1-4; CDR3aa: CASRGDTSNEKLFF; CDR3nt: TGTGCCAGCAGGGGGGACACCAGTAATGAAAAACTGTTTTTT
d_gene: .; v_gene: TRBV20-1; abundance: many; j_gene: TRBJ1-3; CDR3aa: CSARDGDLMAGNTIYF; CDR3nt: TGCAGTGCTAGAGATGGGGACCTGATGGCTGGAAACACCATATATTTT
d_gene: .; v_gene: TRBV18; abundance: few; j_gene: TRBJ1-5; CDR3aa: CASSPFRDKGQPQHF; CDR3nt: TGTGCCAGCTCACCTTTCCGGGACAAGGGACAGCCCCAGCATTTT
d_gene: .; v_gene: TRBV3-1; abundance: few; j_gene: TRBJ2-2; CDR3aa: CASSPPFRGMGPLAPPDTGELFF; CDR3nt: TGTGCCAGCAGCCCTCCATTCCGAGGGATGGGGCCCCTCGCCCCCCCGGACACCGGGGAGCTGTTTTTT
d_gene: TRBD1; v_gene: TRBV5-1; abundance: few; j_gene: TRBJ1-2; CDR3aa: CASSFKDREGSGYTF; CDR3nt: TGCGCCAGCAGCTTTAAAGACAGGGAAGGATCCGGCTACACCTTC
d_gene: TRBD2; v_gene: TRBV4-3; abundance: many; j_gene: TRBJ2-7; CDR3aa: CASSPGASGGYEQYF; CDR3nt: TGCGCCAGCAGCCCAGGGGCTAGCGGGGGCTACGAGCAGTACTTC
d_gene: .; v_gene: TRBV12-3/TRBV12-4; abundance: few; j_gene: TRBJ1-5; CDR3aa: CASSWGGYSNQPQHF; CDR3nt: TGTGCCAGCAGTTGGGGCGGTTATAGCAATCAGCCCCAGCATTTT
d_gene: .; v_gene: TRBV12-3/TRBV12-4; abundance: many; j_gene: TRBJ2-3; CDR3aa: CASSSRWAGTDTQYF; CDR3nt: TGTGCCAGCAGCTCGAGATGGGCTGGCACAGATACGCAGTATTTT
d_gene: .; v_gene: TRBV9; abundance: many; j_gene: TRBJ1-4; CDR3aa: CASSPSITGSEKLFF; CDR3nt: TGTGCCAGCAGCCCCAGCATAACGGGAAGTGAAAAACTGTTTTTT
d_gene: .; v_gene: TRBV28; abundance: few; j_gene: TRBJ1-4; CDR3aa: CASNPLGQGNEKLFF; CDR3nt: TGTGCCAGCAACCCTCTTGGGCAGGGAAACGAAAAACTGTTTTTT
d_gene: TRBD2; v_gene: TRBV9; abundance: many; j_gene: TRBJ2-5; CDR3aa: CASSVGLARQETQYF; CDR3nt: TGTGCCAGCAGCGTAGGACTAGCGAGACAAGAGACCCAGTACTTC